The present T cell receptor beta chain was sequenced within a study of spatial heterogeneity in lung cancer. Unmatched junction bases numbered 1, after V lost 0 bases and J lost 1 base. Germline CDR1 and CDR2: SGHDT and YYEEEE. This CDR3 contains 15 residues. Sample time point: sample taken at primary tumor resection. A total of around 72 untreated early-stage non-small cell lung cancer patients served as donors. No cells were sorted before sequencing. The whole RNA sequenced was extracted from tumor, nontumor lung or frozen PBMC. Points on this clonotype: Its specificity is not known.

Study-wide findings and caveats: TCRs found ubiquitously expanded in tumor appeared in blood more at resection than at follow-up.

From the 5' RACE reads, TCRdb called clonotypes with MiXCR, one entry per CDR3 protein. The sample holds about 92,000 distinct CDR3 sequences, approximately 12% seen once. This receptor was taken from a male donor with early-stage non-small cell lung cancer. The V call is TRBV5-6, the J call TRBJ2-1; 7 positions agree with TRBD2. The source material was PBMCs, sampled at surgery. CDR3 amino acids: CASSLVSGSYNEQFF. In DNA form, the CDR3 reads TGTGCCAGCAGCTTGGTTAGCGGGTCCTACAATGAGCAGTTCTTC. The full variable domain, completed using reference TRBV5-6 and TRBJ2-1, is DAGVTQSPTHLIKTRGQQVTLRCSPKSGHDTVSWYQQALGQGPQFIFQYYEEEERQRGNFPDRFSGHQFPNYSSELNVNALLLGDSALYLCASSLVSGSYNEQFFGPGTRLTVL.